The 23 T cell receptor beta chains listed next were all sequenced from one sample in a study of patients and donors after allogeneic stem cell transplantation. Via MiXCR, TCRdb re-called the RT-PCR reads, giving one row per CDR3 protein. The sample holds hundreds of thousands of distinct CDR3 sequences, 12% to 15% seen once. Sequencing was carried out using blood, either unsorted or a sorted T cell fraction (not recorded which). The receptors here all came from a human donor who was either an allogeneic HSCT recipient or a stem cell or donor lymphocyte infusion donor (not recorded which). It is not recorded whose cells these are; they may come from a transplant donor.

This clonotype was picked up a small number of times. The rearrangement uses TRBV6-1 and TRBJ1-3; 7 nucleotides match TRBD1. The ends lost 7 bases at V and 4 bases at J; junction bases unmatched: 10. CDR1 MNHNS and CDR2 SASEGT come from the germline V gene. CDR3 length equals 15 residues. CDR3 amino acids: CASTQRGPLGNTIYF. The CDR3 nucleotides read TGTGCCAGCACCCAAAGGGGGCCGTTGGGAAACACCATATATTTT.

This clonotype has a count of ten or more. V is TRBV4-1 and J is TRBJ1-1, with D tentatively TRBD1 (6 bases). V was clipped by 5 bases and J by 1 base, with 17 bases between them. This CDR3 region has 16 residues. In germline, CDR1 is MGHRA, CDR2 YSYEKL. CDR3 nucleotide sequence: TGCGCCAGCAGCTGGCCGCCGCGGGACAAGAACACTGAAGCTTTCTTT. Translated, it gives CASSWPPRDKNTEAFF.

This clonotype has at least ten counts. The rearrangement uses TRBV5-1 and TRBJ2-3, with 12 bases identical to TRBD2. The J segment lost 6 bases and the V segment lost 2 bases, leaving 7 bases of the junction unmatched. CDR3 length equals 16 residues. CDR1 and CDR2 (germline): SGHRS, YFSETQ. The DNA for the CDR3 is TGCGCCAGCAGCTTCGGACTAGCGGGGTCCCAGGATACGCAGTATTTT. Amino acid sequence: CASSFGLAGSQDTQYF.

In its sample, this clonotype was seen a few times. CDR3 nucleotide sequence: TGCAGCGTTGCTGACAGGGGCGACTATGGCTACACCTTC. Protein: CSVADRGDYGYTF. The rearrangement joins TRBV29-1 to TRBJ1-2; TRBD1 matches 8 bases. With 4 bases clipped from V and 3 bases from J, the junction kept 4 bases outside the gene matches. This CDR3 comprises 13 residues. The germline gives CDR1 SQVTM, CDR2 ANQGSEA.

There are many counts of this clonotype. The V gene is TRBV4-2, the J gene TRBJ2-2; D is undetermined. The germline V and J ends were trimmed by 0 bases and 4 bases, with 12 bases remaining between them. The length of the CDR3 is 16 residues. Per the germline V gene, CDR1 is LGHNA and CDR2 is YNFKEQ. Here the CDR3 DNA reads TGTGCCAGCAGCCAAGATCATGACGGTAGCACCGGGGAGCTGTTTTTT. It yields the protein CASSQDHDGSTGELFF.

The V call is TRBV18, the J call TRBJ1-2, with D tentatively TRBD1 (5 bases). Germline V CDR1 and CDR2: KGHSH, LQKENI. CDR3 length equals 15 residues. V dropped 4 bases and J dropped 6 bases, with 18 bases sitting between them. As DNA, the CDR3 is TGTGCCAGCTCACTGGGGACCGCCACAACTAATGGCTACACCTTC. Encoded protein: CASSLGTATTNGYTF.

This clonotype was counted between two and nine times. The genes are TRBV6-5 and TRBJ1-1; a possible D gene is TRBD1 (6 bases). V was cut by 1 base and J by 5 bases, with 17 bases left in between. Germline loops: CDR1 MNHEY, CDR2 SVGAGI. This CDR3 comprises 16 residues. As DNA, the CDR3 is TGTGCCAGCAGTTACTTCCTTTTGGGAGGGGGAACTGAAGCTTTCTTT. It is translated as CASSYFLLGGGTEAFF.

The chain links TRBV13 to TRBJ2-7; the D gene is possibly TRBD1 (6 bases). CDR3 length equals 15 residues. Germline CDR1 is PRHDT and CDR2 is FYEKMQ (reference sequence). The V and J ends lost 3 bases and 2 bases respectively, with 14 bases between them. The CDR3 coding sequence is TGTGCCAGCAGCTTTGGGACAAGGGAAACCTACGAGCAGTACTTC. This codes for CASSFGTRETYEQYF.

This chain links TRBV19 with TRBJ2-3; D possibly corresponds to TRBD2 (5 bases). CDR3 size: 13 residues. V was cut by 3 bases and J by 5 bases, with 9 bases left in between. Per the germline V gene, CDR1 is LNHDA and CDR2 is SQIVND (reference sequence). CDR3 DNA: TGTGCCAGTAGTATCGGGATGGGAGATACGCAGTATTTT. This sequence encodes CASSIGMGDTQYF.

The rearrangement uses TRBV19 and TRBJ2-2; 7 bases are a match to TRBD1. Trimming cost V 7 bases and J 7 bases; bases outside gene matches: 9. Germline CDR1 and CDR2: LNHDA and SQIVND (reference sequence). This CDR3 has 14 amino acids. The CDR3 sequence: CASKGDSDVGELFF. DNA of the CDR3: TGTGCCAGTAAGGGGGACAGCGATGTCGGGGAGCTGTTTTTT.

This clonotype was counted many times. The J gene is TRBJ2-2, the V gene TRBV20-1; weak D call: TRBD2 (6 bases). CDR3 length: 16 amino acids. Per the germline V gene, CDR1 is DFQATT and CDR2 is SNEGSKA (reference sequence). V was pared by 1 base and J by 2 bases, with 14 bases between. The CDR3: CSARVMGLSNTGELFF. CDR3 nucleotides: TGCAGTGCTAGAGTCATGGGACTTAGCAACACCGGGGAGCTGTTTTTT.

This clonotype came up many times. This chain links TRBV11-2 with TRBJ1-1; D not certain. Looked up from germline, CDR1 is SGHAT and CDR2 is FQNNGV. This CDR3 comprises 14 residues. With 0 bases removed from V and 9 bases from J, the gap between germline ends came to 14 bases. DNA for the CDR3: TGTGCCAGCAGCTTAGAAAGGGTCTTCAGCCAAGCTTTCTTT. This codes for CASSLERVFSQAFF.

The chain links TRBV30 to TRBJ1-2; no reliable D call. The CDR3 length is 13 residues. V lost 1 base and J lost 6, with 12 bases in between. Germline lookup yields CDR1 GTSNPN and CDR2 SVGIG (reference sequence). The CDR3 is CAWSGLGSNGYTF. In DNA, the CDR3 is TGTGCCTGGAGTGGTTTAGGGAGTAATGGCTACACCTTC.

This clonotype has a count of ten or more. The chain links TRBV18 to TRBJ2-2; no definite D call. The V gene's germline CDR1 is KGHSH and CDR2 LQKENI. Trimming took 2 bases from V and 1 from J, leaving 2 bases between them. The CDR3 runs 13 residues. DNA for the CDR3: TGTGCCAGCTCACCAGTGAACACCGGGGAGCTGTTTTTT. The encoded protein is CASSPVNTGELFF.

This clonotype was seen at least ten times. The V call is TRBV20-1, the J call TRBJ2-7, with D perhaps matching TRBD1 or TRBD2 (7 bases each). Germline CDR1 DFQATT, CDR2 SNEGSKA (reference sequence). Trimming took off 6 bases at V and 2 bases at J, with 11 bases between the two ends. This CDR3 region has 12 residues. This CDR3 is CSARGGPYEQYF. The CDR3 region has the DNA TGCAGTGCCAGGGGGGGTCCCTACGAGCAGTACTTC.

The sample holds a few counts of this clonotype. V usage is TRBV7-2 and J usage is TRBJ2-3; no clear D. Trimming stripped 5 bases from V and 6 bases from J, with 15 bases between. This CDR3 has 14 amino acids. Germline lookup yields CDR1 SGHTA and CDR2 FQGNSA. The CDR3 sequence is CASSPGLKSDTQYF. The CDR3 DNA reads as TGTGCCAGCAGCCCGGGTCTTAAGTCCGATACGCAGTATTTT.

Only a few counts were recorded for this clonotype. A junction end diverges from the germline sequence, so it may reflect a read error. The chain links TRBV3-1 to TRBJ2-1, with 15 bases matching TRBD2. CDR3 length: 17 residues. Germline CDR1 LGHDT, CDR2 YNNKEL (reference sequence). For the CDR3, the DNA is TGTGCCAGCAGCCAATTCTCAGGGACTAGCGGGAGGAATGGGCAGTTCTTC. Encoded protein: CASSQFSGTSGRNGQFF.

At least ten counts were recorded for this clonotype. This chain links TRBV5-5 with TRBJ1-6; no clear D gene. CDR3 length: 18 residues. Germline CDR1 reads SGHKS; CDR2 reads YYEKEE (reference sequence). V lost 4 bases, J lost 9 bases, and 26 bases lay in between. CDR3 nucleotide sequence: TGTGCCAGCAGCCTCAAGTGGGTGGGAAACGGGAGCCGTTCACCCCTCCACTTT. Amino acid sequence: CASSLKWVGNGSRSPLHF.

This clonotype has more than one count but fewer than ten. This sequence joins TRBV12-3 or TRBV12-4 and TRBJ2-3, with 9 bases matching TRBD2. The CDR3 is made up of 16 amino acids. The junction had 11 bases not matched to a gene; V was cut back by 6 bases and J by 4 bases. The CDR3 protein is CASSLNAGGISDTQYF. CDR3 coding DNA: TGTGCCAGCAGCCTCAACGCGGGAGGGATTTCAGATACGCAGTATTTT.

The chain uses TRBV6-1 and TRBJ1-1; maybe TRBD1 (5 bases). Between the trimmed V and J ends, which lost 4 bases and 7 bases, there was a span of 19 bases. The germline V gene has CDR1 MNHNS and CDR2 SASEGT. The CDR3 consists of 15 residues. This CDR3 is CASSGAGGGRIEAFF. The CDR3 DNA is TGTGCCAGCAGTGGAGCAGGTGGGGGTCGCATTGAAGCTTTCTTT.

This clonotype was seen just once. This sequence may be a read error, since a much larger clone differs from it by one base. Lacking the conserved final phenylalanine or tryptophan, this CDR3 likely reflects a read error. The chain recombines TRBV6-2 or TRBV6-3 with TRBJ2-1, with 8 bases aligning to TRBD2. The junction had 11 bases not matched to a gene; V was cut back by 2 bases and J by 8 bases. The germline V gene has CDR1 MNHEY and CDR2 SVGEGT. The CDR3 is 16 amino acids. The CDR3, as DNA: TGTGCCAGCAGTTACGGCGGGGGGACGGATGTGGATGAGCAGTTCATC. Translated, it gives CASSYGGGTDVDEQFI.

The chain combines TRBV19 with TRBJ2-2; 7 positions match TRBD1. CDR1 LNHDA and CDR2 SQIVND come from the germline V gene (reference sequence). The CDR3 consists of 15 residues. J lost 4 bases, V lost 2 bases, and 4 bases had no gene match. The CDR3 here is CASSIWGQSTGELFF. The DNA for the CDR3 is TGTGCCAGTAGTATATGGGGACAGAGCACCGGGGAGCTGTTTTTT. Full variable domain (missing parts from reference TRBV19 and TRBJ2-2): DGGITQSPKYLFRKEGQNVTLSCEQNLNHDAMYWYRQDPGQGLRLIYYSQIVNDFQKGDIAEGYSVSREKKESFPLTVTSAQKNPTAFYLCASSIWGQSTGELFFGEGSRLTVL.

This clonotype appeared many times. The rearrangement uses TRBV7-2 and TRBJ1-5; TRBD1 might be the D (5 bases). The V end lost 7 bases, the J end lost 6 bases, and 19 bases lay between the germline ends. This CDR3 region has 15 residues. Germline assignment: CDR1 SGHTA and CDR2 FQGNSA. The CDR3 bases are TGTGCCAGCACCAAAGTGGGGGGTGCTGTTCAGCCCCAGCATTTT. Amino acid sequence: CASTKVGGAVQPQHF.